This TCR beta chain came from a study of blood T cells in healthy people across ages. Findings and caveats of the study: As naive T cell percentage varied, TCR beta diversity correlated strongly with it. Diversity of TCR beta per million T cells declined in a roughly linear way with age.

This CDR3 region has 15 residues. From germline, CDR1 is LGHNA and CDR2 YSLEER. With a J-beta primer mix and a sample-barcoded 5' primer, a second PCR ran 7 to 11 cycles. Every cDNA molecule carried a tag from a template-switch adaptor bearing 12 random nucleotides. MiXCR, run by TCRdb on the 5' RACE reads, gives a single entry per CDR3 protein. The table lists about 780,000 distinct CDR3 sequences, less than 60% of them singletons. Those donating, healthy Caucasian individuals from Russia, were aged roughly 6 to 100. About this clonotype itself: Its antigen is not identified. At one boundary the junction diverges from the germline segment, which might be a read error.

This sequence joins TRBV4-3 and TRBJ2-3, with D maybe TRBD2 (5 bases). This sequence originates from an elderly man in good health. The sample taken for sequencing was blood. CDR3 residues: CASNQGSGYTDTQYF. CDR3 DNA: TGCGCCAGCAACCAAGGGAGCGGATACACAGATACGCAGTATTTT.